The present T cell receptor (beta chain) was sequenced within a study of cytomegalovirus exposure and HLA in healthy donors. Study-level background: A later analysis reported the same platform for the 100 to 150 validation repertoires and the roughly 700 first-cohort repertoires. Points from the study as a whole: The study designated 150 or so TCR beta chains cytomegalovirus-associated. In the 95 to 150 validation repertoires, a later analysis found that first-cohort TCR clusters tended to co-occur. The classifier was said to identify cytomegalovirus status with high specificity and sensitivity.

The protocol was immunoSEQ multiplex PCR, while the TCRdb copy is restricted to in-frame clones and leaves out a portion. The sample contains over 70,000 clones, 90% to 95% of which appear only once. The germline V and J ends were trimmed by 3 bases and 0 bases, with 14 bases remaining between them. This CDR3 region has 16 residues. Germline V gene sequence: CDR1 SGHVS, CDR2 FQNEAQ. A word on this clone: The antigen is not known.

The origin of this receptor is a woman younger than 30 in good health and CMV-seronegative. The specimen was PBMCs. This chain uses TRBV7-8 with TRBJ2-5, with D perhaps TRBD1 (6 bases). The CDR3 sequence: CASSLGNDRYQETQYF. CDR3 bases: TGTGCCAGCAGCTTGGGGAACGACAGGTACCAAGAGACCCAGTACTTC.